This T cell receptor (beta chain) was retrieved from a study of blood T cells in healthy people across ages. Combining a sample-barcoded 5' primer with a J-beta primer mix, a second PCR ran for about 7 to 12 cycles. TCRdb reprocessed the 5' RACE reads with MiXCR, giving one entry per CDR3 protein. The sample lists about 1.4 million distinct CDR3 sequences, approximately 59% seen once, with more than 6% in the top ten. Germline loops: CDR1 SQVTM, CDR2 ANQGSEA. CDR3 length equals 16 residues. The V gene end was trimmed by 4 bases and the J gene end by 1 base; junction bases not matched to a gene: 10. Sequencing input: blood. The chain employs TRBV29-1 and TRBJ2-3; TRBD2 aligns across 8 bases. The TCR was taken from a man aged 18 to 30 in good health. CDR3: CSVVLWAGGGTDTQYF. CDR3 in DNA: TGCAGCGTTGTTTTGTGGGCGGGAGGAGGCACAGATACGCAGTATTTT.